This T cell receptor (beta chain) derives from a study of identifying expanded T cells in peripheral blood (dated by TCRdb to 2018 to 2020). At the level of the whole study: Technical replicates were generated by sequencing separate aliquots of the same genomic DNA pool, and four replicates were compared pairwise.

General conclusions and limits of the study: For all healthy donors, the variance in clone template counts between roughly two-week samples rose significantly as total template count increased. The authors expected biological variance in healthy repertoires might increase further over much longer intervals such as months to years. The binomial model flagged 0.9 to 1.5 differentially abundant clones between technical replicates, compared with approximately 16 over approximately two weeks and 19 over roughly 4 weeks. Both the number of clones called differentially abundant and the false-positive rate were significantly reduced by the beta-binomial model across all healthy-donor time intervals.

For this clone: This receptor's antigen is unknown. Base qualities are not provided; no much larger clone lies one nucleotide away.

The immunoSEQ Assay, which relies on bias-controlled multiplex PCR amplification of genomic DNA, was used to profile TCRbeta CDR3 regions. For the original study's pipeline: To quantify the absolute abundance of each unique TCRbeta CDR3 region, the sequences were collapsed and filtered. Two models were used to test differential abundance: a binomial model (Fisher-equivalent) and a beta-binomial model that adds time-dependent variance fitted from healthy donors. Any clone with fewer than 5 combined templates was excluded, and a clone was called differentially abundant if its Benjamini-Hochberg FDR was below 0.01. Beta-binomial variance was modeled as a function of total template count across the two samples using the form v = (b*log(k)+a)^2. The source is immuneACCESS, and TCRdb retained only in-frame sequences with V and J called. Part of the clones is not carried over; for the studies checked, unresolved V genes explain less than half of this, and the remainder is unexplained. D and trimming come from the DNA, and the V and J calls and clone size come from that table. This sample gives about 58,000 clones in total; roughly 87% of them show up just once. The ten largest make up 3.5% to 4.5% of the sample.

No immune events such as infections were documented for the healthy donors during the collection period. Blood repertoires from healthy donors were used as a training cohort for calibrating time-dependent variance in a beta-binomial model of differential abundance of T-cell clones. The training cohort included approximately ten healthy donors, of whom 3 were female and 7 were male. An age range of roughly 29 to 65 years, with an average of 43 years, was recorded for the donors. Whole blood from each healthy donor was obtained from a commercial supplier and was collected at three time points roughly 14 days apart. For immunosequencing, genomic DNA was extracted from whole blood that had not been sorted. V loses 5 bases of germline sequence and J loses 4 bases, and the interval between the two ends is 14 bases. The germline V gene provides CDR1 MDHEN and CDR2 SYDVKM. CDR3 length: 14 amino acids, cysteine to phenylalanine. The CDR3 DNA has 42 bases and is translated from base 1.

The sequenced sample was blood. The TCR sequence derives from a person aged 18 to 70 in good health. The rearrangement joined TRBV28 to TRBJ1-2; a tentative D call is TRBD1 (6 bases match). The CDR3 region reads CASSPPGGVYGYTF. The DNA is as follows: TGTGCCAGCAGTCCGCCTGGGGGCGTCTATGGCTACACCTTC.